A selection of T cell receptor beta chains follows, all from one sample in a study of T-cell memory formation after mild COVID-19. TCRdb redid the calling of the 5' RACE reads with MiXCR, one entry per CDR3 protein. The sample includes around 370,000 distinct CDR3 sequences, approximately 21% of them seen just once. The specimen was PBMCs or a T cell subset sorted from them (not recorded which). All receptors derive from an adult woman who had mild COVID-19 (a few samples of this study predate the infection). Cell type and time point are not known. CDR3s include the opening cysteine and the closing phenylalanine or tryptophan. The D gene is left open where the match is weak. Some rows have no size entry. The others give once, few or many, or a class for an expanded clone.

d_call j_call v_call clone_size cdr3_nt cdr3_aa
TRBD1 TRBJ2-3 TRBV5-1 NA TGCGCCAGCAGTTTCGACAGGGCCGTCACAGATACGCAGTATTTT CASSFDRAVTDTQYF
NA TRBJ1-1 TRBV5-1 few TGCGCCAGCAGCTTGGGGCAGGACACTGAAGCTTTCTTT CASSLGQDTEAFF
NA TRBJ2-1 TRBV3-1 NA TGTGCCAGCAGCCAGGGGATAAATGAGCAGTTCTTC CASSQGINEQFF
NA TRBJ2-3 TRBV3-1 few TGTGCCAGCAGCCAAGTTCCCACAGATACGCAGTATTTT CASSQVPTDTQYF
NA TRBJ2-5 TRBV29-1 many TGCAGCACCAGAGAAGGAGAGACCCAGTACTTC CSTREGETQYF
TRBD1 TRBJ1-6 TRBV9 NA TGTGCCAGCAGCGTACTCGACAGGGGGCATAGAAATTCACCCCTCCACTTT CASSVLDRGHRNSPLHF
NA TRBJ2-5 TRBV2 few TGTGCCAGCAGATCTTTGGAGACCCAGTACTTC CASRSLETQYF
NA TRBJ2-7 TRBV5-1 few TGCGCCAGCAGCGGGAGTGGGAGTGGAAGCTCCTACGAGCAGTACTTC CASSGSGSGSSYEQYF
TRBD2 TRBJ2-1 TRBV25-1 few TGTGCCAGCAGTCGTAGCGGGACCCCCTACAATGAGCAGTTCTTC CASSRSGTPYNEQFF
NA TRBJ2-7 TRBV30 NA TGTGCCTGGAGGGGATCTTACGAGCAGTACTTC CAWRGSYEQYF
NA TRBJ1-1 TRBV6-2/TRBV6-3 NA TGTGCCAGCAGAGGGGGGCTCACTGAAGCTTTCTTT CASRGGLTEAFF
NA TRBJ2-2 TRBV9 many TGTGCCAGCAGCGTCCGGACAGAGAACACCGGGGAGCTGTTTTTT CASSVRTENTGELFF
NA TRBJ2-3 TRBV9 NA TGTGCCAGCAGCGTAATGACAGGCACAGATACGCAGTATTTT CASSVMTGTDTQYF
NA TRBJ2-3 TRBV15 NA TGTGCCACCAGCGGAGGCAACAGGGCCACAGATACGCAGTATTTT CATSGGNRATDTQYF
NA TRBJ2-4 TRBV5-1 many TGCGCCAGCAGCTTGCCCAGCGAGGGTACCAAAAACATTCAGTACTTC CASSLPSEGTKNIQYF
NA TRBJ2-1 TRBV7-6 NA TGTGCCAGCAGCTTAGGACTAGACTCCTACAATGAGCAGTTCTTC CASSLGLDSYNEQFF
NA TRBJ2-3 TRBV24-1 NA TGTGCCACCAGTGACGCAGGGGCCAGGACAGATACGCAGTATTTT CATSDAGARTDTQYF
NA TRBJ1-1 TRBV12-3/TRBV12-4 many TGTGCCAGCAGTCCTGTTCACGGGGCTGAAGCTTTCTTT CASSPVHGAEAFF
NA TRBJ2-4 TRBV18 few TGTGCCAGCTCACCAGTCGGAGGAAACATTCAGTACTTC CASSPVGGNIQYF
TRBD2 TRBJ2-1 TRBV6-1 NA TGTGCCAGCAGTGAGACTAGCGGGGGCTCCAATGAGCAGTTCTTC CASSETSGGSNEQFF
NA TRBJ1-2 TRBV7-6 NA TGTGCCAGCAGCTTAGGTAGCGGAGCTAACTATGGCTACACCTTC CASSLGSGANYGYTF
TRBD1 TRBJ2-3 TRBV11-2 NA TGTGCCAGCAGCCCACCGGGGACAGGGCAAAGCACAGATACGCAGTATTTT CASSPPGTGQSTDTQYF
TRBD1 TRBJ1-2 TRBV5-1 NA TGCGCCAGCAGCTTAATGAACGACAGGGCTGCGGCGGGAAGCTACACCTTC CASSLMNDRAAAGSYTF
NA TRBJ2-2 TRBV5-1 NA TGCGCCAGCAGCACCCAGACAGGGAACACCGGGGAGCTGTTTTTT CASSTQTGNTGELFF
TRBD2 TRBJ2-2 TRBV7-9 few TGTGCCAGCAGCTCACGACTAGCGGGAGGTGTCGGGGAGCTGTTTTTT CASSSRLAGGVGELFF
NA TRBJ2-5 TRBV7-8 many TGTGCCAGCAGCCAATCGAGGGGCTACGAAGAGACCCAGTACTTC CASSQSRGYEETQYF
TRBD1 TRBJ1-4 TRBV5-1 few TGCGCCAGCAGCTCGGACAGGGGATGGGGTAATGAAAAACTGTTTTTT CASSSDRGWGNEKLFF
NA TRBJ2-4 TRBV7-9 NA TGTGCCAGCAGCACCGAAGGTTCAGGGGACAAAAACATTCAGTACTTC CASSTEGSGDKNIQYF
NA TRBJ2-7 TRBV11-2 many TGTGCCAGCATCCCTCCAGACAGGTCCTACGAGCAGTACTTC CASIPPDRSYEQYF
TRBD1 TRBJ2-5 TRBV5-6 NA TGTGCCAGCAGCGTCGCCGGACAGGGGTTCGGCGAGACCCAGTACTTC CASSVAGQGFGETQYF
TRBD1 TRBJ2-7 TRBV5-1 NA TGCGCCAGCAGCCCGATAGGGACAGGCTCATCCTACGAGCAGTACTTC CASSPIGTGSSYEQYF
NA TRBJ2-3 TRBV20-1 NA TGCAGTGCTAGAGGGGCCCTAGTGGCAGATACGCAGTATTTT CSARGALVADTQYF
TRBD1 TRBJ1-1 TRBV18 NA TGTGCCAGCTCACCAAACAGGGGGGGAAGCGGAGCTTTCTTT CASSPNRGGSGAFF
NA TRBJ1-4 TRBV15 NA TGTGCCACCAGCATCACTTACCCACAGGGAGGGAATGAAAAACTGTTTTTT CATSITYPQGGNEKLFF
NA TRBJ1-2 TRBV11-2 NA TGTGCCAGCAGCTTAGGGGTCAGCTATGGCTACACCTTC CASSLGVSYGYTF
NA TRBJ1-1 TRBV30 few TGTGCCTGGGACCGCAGGATGAACACTGAAGCTTTCTTT CAWDRRMNTEAFF
NA TRBJ2-2 TRBV29-1 NA TGCAGCGTTGAACTCGGAAACACCGGGGAGCTGTTTTTT CSVELGNTGELFF
NA TRBJ1-3 TRBV5-5 few TGTGCCAGCAGCGACCAGGGATCTGGAAACACCATATATTTT CASSDQGSGNTIYF
NA TRBJ2-3 TRBV5-1 few TGCGCCAGCAGCTTGGCCCGTGGGGTGAACACAGATACGCAGTATTTT CASSLARGVNTDTQYF
TRBD2 TRBJ2-2 TRBV5-6 few TGTGCCAGCACCCCCGGGCTAGCGGGAGGGACTGTGGACACCGGGGAGCTGTTTTTT CASTPGLAGGTVDTGELFF
TRBD1 TRBJ1-2 TRBV29-1 few TGCAGCGCCAAGACAGGGGAAGGGAGTTATGGCTACACCTTC CSAKTGEGSYGYTF
TRBD1 TRBJ1-2 TRBV7-2 once TGTGCCAGCAGACAGGGGTCCCGGGGCTCGGGTGGCTACACCTTC CASRQGSRGSGGYTF
TRBD2 TRBJ2-3 TRBV5-1 few TGCGCCAGCAGCTTAAATAGCGGGGGCACAGATACGCAGTATTTT CASSLNSGGTDTQYF
NA TRBJ2-1 TRBV7-3 NA TGTGCCAGCAGCCCGGCTGGGACGAATGGATACAATGAGCAGTTCTTC CASSPAGTNGYNEQFF
NA TRBJ1-1 TRBV2 NA TGTGCCAGCTGCATGGATGTGGAAACTGAAGCTTTCTTT CASCMDVETEAFF
NA TRBJ1-1 TRBV6-2/TRBV6-3 NA TGTGCCAGCAGTTACATCGGGGGTAGGATGAACACTGAAGCTTTCTTT CASSYIGGRMNTEAFF
NA TRBJ2-7 TRBV20-1 NA TGCAGTGCTCCTAGCGCAAGAAGGGCCTACGAGCAGTACTTC CSAPSARRAYEQYF
NA TRBJ1-5 TRBV15 NA TGTGCCACCGAAGCAGGACAGACCAATCAGCCCCAGCATTTT CATEAGQTNQPQHF
TRBD2 TRBJ2-1 TRBV11-1 few TGTGCCAGCAAGGCGGGAGGGGACAATGAGCAGTTCTTC CASKAGGDNEQFF
NA TRBJ2-1 TRBV4-3 NA TGCGCCAGCAGCCAAGTCCCACAGGGTGTTGAGTACAATGAGCAGTTCTTC CASSQVPQGVEYNEQFF
TRBD1 TRBJ1-1 TRBV5-1 NA TGCGCCAGCAGTCCAGGGGGCATCCGCACTGAAGCTTTCTTT CASSPGGIRTEAFF
TRBD2 TRBJ2-7 TRBV5-1 NA TGCGCCAGCAGCCTCCAGCGGGGCTCCTACGAGCAGTACTTC CASSLQRGSYEQYF
NA TRBJ2-2 TRBV7-6 few TGTGCCAGCAGCTTTGACGCCGGGGAGCTGTTTTTT CASSFDAGELFF
NA TRBJ2-3 TRBV21-1 NA TGTGCCAGCAGCAAAAAGGACTGTCCAATTCGCACAGATACGCAGTATTTT CASSKKDCPIRTDTQYF
TRBD1 TRBJ1-2 TRBV6-5 few TGTGCCAGCAGTTACTGGAAGGGGGCTGGGTATGGCTACACCTTC CASSYWKGAGYGYTF